The next 18 T cell receptor beta chains were all read from a single sample in a study of cytomegalovirus exposure and HLA in healthy donors. Some clones are missing from TCRdb's copy, which holds only in-frame ones; the method was immunoSEQ multiplex PCR. This sample has some 130,000 clones; 84% occur once, and the top ten carry more than 1.4%. Input material: PBMCs. These receptors were taken from a woman in her twenties or thirties in good health and CMV-seronegative.

The genes are TRBV19 and TRBJ2-3; D is uncertain. V gave up 5 bases and J gave up 6 bases, with 9 bases separating them. Germline CDR1 LNHDA, CDR2 SQIVND (reference sequence). The CDR3 spans 12 residues. The DNA of the CDR3 is TGTGCCAGTAGTCCCTCCGGTGATACGCAGTATTTT. Amino acids: CASSPSGDTQYF.

V usage is TRBV29-1 and J usage is TRBJ2-1, with TRBD1 matching 7 bases. Germline V gives CDR1 SQVTM, CDR2 ANQGSEA. The V and J ends lost 6 bases and 7 bases, in that order; junction bases with no gene match: 18. The CDR3 extends over 16 amino acids. CDR3 sequence: CSVGYRDRPPLNEQFF. CDR3 nucleotides: TGCAGCGTGGGGTACAGGGACAGACCACCACTGAATGAGCAGTTCTTC.

The chain recombines TRBV7-9 with TRBJ1-5; D is perhaps TRBD1 (6 bases). CDR3 length: 15 residues. Germline-derived CDR1 and CDR2 are SEHNR and FQNEAQ (reference sequence). V shed 3 bases and J shed 0 bases, with 9 bases lying between them. The CDR3 coding sequence is TGTGCCAGCAGCTTGGGACAATCTAGCAATCAGCCCCAGCATTTT. This sequence encodes CASSLGQSSNQPQHF.

The sample holds one count of this clone. V is TRBV6-5 and J is TRBJ1-5; 10 nucleotides agree with TRBD1. V was pared by 8 bases and J by 10 bases, with 5 bases of the junction left unmatched. The V gene's germline CDR1 is MNHEY and CDR2 SVGAGI. The CDR3 totals 12 residues. CDR3 nucleotide sequence: TGTGCCAGCGGTGACAGGGGGCAACCCCAGCATTTT. Its protein product is CASGDRGQPQHF.

The chain couples TRBV10-2 to TRBJ1-6; D is possibly TRBD1 (6 bases). This CDR3 contains 17 residues. With 2 bases removed from V and 0 bases from J, the gap between germline ends came to 11 bases. The germline gives CDR1 WSHSY, CDR2 SAAADI. The CDR3 sequence: CASSELGGRSYNSPLHF. The CDR3 bases are TGCGCCAGCAGTGAGCTCGGGGGGCGCTCCTATAATTCACCCCTCCACTTT.

The J gene is TRBJ2-3, the V gene TRBV7-3; 12 positions match TRBD2. The length of the CDR3 is 15 residues. Germline V gene lookup returns CDR1 SGHTA and CDR2 FQGTGA. J lost 2 bases, V lost 6 bases, and 3 bases had no gene match. CDR3: CASRLAGGNTDTQYF. The CDR3 DNA is TGTGCCAGCAGACTAGCGGGGGGAAACACAGATACGCAGTATTTT.

This clone was picked up a small number of times. Within the sample, other DNA sequences also encode this same CDR3. This sequence joins TRBV6-5 and TRBJ2-7, with TRBD1 identical over 7 bases. The V gene end was trimmed by 5 bases and the J gene end by 3 bases; junction bases not matched to a gene: 1. CDR1 is MNHEY and CDR2 is SVGAGI in the germline V gene. The CDR3 contains 12 residues. The CDR3 bases are TGTGCCAGCAGTAGACAGGGCTACGAGCAGTACTTC. Protein sequence: CASSRQGYEQYF.

This chain uses TRBV5-4 with TRBJ2-7; D may be TRBD1 (6 bases). Germline-derived CDR1 and CDR2 are SGHNT and YYREEE (reference sequence). Trimming stripped 4 bases from V and 9 bases from J, with 20 bases between. CDR3 length equals 14 residues. As DNA, the CDR3 is TGTGCCAGCAGCCCGGGTGACAGGCCCTGGGTGCAGTACTTC. Its protein is CASSPGDRPWVQYF. Filled out from reference TRBV5-4 and TRBJ2-7, the complete variable domain reads ETGVTQSPTHLIKTRGQQVTLRCSSQSGHNTVSWYQQALGQGPQFIFQYYREEENGRGNFPPRFSGLQFPNYSSELNVNALELDDSALYLCASSPGDRPWVQYFGPGTRLTVT.

This sequence joins TRBV5-1 and TRBJ1-6, with D perhaps matching TRBD1 (5 bases). This CDR3 comprises 16 residues. Per germline, CDR1 SGHRS and CDR2 YFSETQ. V was clipped by 0 bases and J by 0 bases, with 7 bases between them. DNA for the CDR3: TGCGCCAGCAGCTTGGCCGGGGGCTCCTATAATTCACCCCTCCACTTT. Residues: CASSLAGGSYNSPLHF.

The chain employs TRBV7-8 and TRBJ1-1; weak D call: TRBD1 (6 bases). The germline V and J ends were trimmed by 0 bases and 6 bases, with 14 bases remaining between them. Germline V gene lookup returns CDR1 SGHVS and CDR2 FQNEAQ. The length of the CDR3 is 15 residues. Here the CDR3 DNA reads TGTGCCAGCAGCTTAGCGGGAGGGGGGGGCCCTGAAGCTTTCTTT. As protein: CASSLAGGGGPEAFF.

This chain uses TRBV6-9 with TRBJ2-2, with 8 bases identical to TRBD1. Germline lookup yields CDR1 MNHGY and CDR2 SVAAGI. The CDR3 is 15 amino acids. Trimming at V came to 6 bases and at J to 0 bases, leaving 3 bases not matched to a gene. CDR3 sequence (DNA): TGTGCCAGCAGCTTACAGGGGGCGAACACCGGGGAGCTGTTTTTT. Translated, it gives CASSLQGANTGELFF.

This rearrangement joins TRBV27 to TRBJ2-3; the match to TRBD1 covers 9 bases. CDR1 MNHEY and CDR2 SMNVEV come from the germline V gene (reference sequence). The CDR3 is made up of 15 amino acids. The V and J ends lost 3 bases and 2 bases, in that order; junction bases with no gene match: 3. In DNA, the CDR3 is TGTGCCAGCAGTTTCTGGACAGGGGACACAGATACGCAGTATTTT. Amino acids: CASSFWTGDTDTQYF.

The CDR3 coding sequence is TGTGCCAGCAGTGAAAGGACAGAGAGCTCCTACGAGCAGTACTTC. It translates to CASSERTESSYEQYF. The V and J genes are TRBV6-1 and TRBJ2-7; maybe TRBD1 (6 bases). V lost 2 bases and J lost 0, with 11 bases in between. Germline CDR1 reads MNHNS; CDR2 reads SASEGT. The CDR3 consists of 15 residues.

The J gene is TRBJ2-3, the V gene TRBV4-1, with TRBD1 matching 7 bases. Germline V lookup: CDR1 MGHRA, CDR2 YSYEKL. Losses at the gene ends were 5 bases for V and 5 bases for J; bases not matched to a gene: 7. The CDR3 contains 14 residues. CDR3 nucleotide sequence: TGCGCCAGCAGCGGCAACTCAGGGGGAGATACGCAGTATTTT. As protein: CASSGNSGGDTQYF.

J is TRBJ1-2 and V is TRBV28, with TRBD1 as a possible D gene (5 bases). This CDR3 is 14 amino acids long. The germline V gene encodes CDR1 MDHEN and CDR2 SYDVKM. V lost 3 bases and J lost 8, with 16 bases in between. As DNA, the CDR3 is TGTGCCAGCAGTTTTATAGGCAGGGAGGAGGGCTACACCTTC. Translated: CASSFIGREEGYTF.

This sequence joins TRBV5-1 and TRBJ2-5, with 11 bases fitting TRBD1. The CDR3 is 15 residues long. From germline, CDR1 is SGHRS and CDR2 YFSETQ. V gave up 4 bases and J gave up 2 bases; unmatched junction bases: 4. The CDR3 bases are TGCGCCAGCAGCAGGCGGGACAGGGGGCAAGAGACCCAGTACTTC. This codes for CASSRRDRGQETQYF.

This chain uses TRBV9 with TRBJ2-5; 9 bases are shared with TRBD2. The V and J ends lost 0 bases and 4 bases, in that order; junction bases with no gene match: 7. Germline assignment: CDR1 SGDLS and CDR2 YYNGEE. This CDR3 spans 16 amino acids. The CDR3 region has the DNA TGTGCCAGCAGCGTAGGTTTTAGCGGGGGAGGAGAGACCCAGTACTTC. This sequence encodes CASSVGFSGGGETQYF.

The CDR3 region is CASTRGLAGDNEQFF. The CDR3 DNA reads TGCGCCAGCACCCGGGGACTAGCGGGGGACAATGAGCAGTTCTTC. J is TRBJ2-1 and V is TRBV5-1, with 14 nucleotides matching TRBD2. The ends lost 6 bases at V and 5 bases at J; junction bases unmatched: 4. This CDR3 contains 15 residues. In germline, CDR1 is SGHRS, CDR2 YFSETQ.